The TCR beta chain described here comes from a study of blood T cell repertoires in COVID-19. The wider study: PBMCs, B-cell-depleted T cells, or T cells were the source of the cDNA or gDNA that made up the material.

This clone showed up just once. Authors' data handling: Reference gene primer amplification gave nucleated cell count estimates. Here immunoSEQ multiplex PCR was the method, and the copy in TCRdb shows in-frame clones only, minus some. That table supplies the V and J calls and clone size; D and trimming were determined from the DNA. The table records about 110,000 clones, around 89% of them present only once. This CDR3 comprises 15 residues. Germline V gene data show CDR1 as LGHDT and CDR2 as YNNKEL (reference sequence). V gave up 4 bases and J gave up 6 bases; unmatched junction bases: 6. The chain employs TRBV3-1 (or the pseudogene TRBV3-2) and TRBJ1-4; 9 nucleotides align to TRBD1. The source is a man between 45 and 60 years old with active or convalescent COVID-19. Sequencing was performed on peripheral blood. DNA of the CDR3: TGTGCCAGCAGCCCGCCCGGGGACAGGGATGAAAAACTGTTTTTT. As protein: CASSPPGDRDEKLFF.